The present entry profiles one T cell receptor (beta chain) with its context. Its target is not known. The sample holds other DNA sequences that translate to the same CDR3. Using immunoSEQ multiplex PCR, the repertoire was profiled, and TCRdb retains in-frame clones only, with some absent. The top ten clones hold roughly 2% of a sample with about 59,000 clones, roughly 78% of them seen once. The CDR3 spans 13 residues. Germline V gene lookup returns CDR1 MNHEY and CDR2 SVGAGI. V lost 5 bases and J lost 3, with 10 bases in between. Expansion with viral peptide pools was applied to antigen-specific CD4+ T cells by the ViraFEST assay prior to sequencing. Subsequent to 10 days of culture, CD4+ T cells were isolated. Participants completed two doses of the BNT162b2 or mRNA-1273 vaccine. In the vaccine recipients, nucleocapsid antibodies were negative and there was no prior SARS-CoV-2 infection. The authors replaced half the medium with IL-2 medium on days 3 and 7.

These data come from a study of vaccination effects on CD4 cells after COVID-19. Findings of the study overall: Vaccine-induced clones in healthy vaccinees cross-reacted with common cold coronaviruses in only 1 of 255 cases.

This material consisted of CD4+ T cells from PBMCs cultured with HCoV-OC43 spike peptides, taken after COVID-19 vaccination. Specified subset: HCoV-OC43 spike overlapping peptide pool stimulation. This receptor was taken from a human donor who received a COVID-19 vaccine. The chain has TRBV6-5 and TRBJ2-5; D possibly corresponds to TRBD1 (5 bases). CDR3 amino acids: CASSRDREETQYF. The DNA for the CDR3 is TGTGCCAGCAGTCGAGACAGAGAAGAGACCCAGTACTTC.